This is a list of T cell receptor beta chains from one sample in a study of technical replicates of blood from a handful of donors. Profiled with immunoSEQ multiplex PCR; TCRdb holds only in-frame clones, not every one. The sample includes about 59,000 clones, about 93% of them seen just once. Material: PBMCs. The receptors derive from a human donor in good health. Some clones in this sample may be carry-over from other donors' samples. CDR3s include the opening cysteine and the closing phenylalanine or tryptophan. The D gene is left open where the match is weak. A clone size is listed for some rows: how often the clone was seen (once, few, many), or a class if it is expanded.

NA,TRBV6-5,TRBJ2-5,NA,TGTGCCAGCAGAAAATCGAGGAGCCAAGAGACCCAGTACTTC,CASRKSRSQETQYF
NA,TRBV30,TRBJ2-5,NA,TGTGCCTGCCAAACCAGGGAGACCCAGTACTTC,CACQTRETQYF
NA,TRBV6-5,TRBJ2-7,NA,TGTGCCAGCAGTTACTCGAAAGCGGGCAACTCCTACGAGCAGTACTTC,CASSYSKAGNSYEQYF
TRBD2,TRBV28,TRBJ2-5,NA,TGTGCCAGCAGTTCCGCCCGGGTTGCGGGAGGGCCTCGGGAGACCCAGTACTTC,CASSSARVAGGPRETQYF
NA,TRBV29-1,TRBJ2-2,NA,TGCAGCGTTGAGGGTCCCTATGCGGGGACCGGGGAGCTGTTTTTT,CSVEGPYAGTGELFF
TRBD2,TRBV4-3,TRBJ2-5,NA,TGCGCCAGCAGCCGGTCGGCGACTAGCGGGAGAGGAGAGCGGGAGACCCAGTACTTC,CASSRSATSGRGERETQYF
TRBD1,TRBV9,TRBJ2-7,once,TGTGCCAGCAGCCCACCCTCGACAGGGATGAGCGAGCAGTACTTC,CASSPPSTGMSEQYF
NA,TRBV5-4,TRBJ2-7,NA,TGTGCCAGCAGCTTGGATGCGGGGCCCTACGAGCAGTACTTC,CASSLDAGPYEQYF
TRBD2,TRBV27,TRBJ2-3,NA,TGTGCCAGCAGTTTGATGGCTAGCGGGGGGAAATATACGCAGTATTTT,CASSLMASGGKYTQYF
TRBD1,TRBV10-3,TRBJ1-5,NA,TGTGCCATCAGTGAGTCGGGACAGGGGAGTCAGCCCCAGCATTTT,CAISESGQGSQPQHF
TRBD2,TRBV7-3,TRBJ2-1,NA,TGTGCCAGCAGCTCGGGACTAGCGGGATGGGATGAGCAGTTCTTC,CASSSGLAGWDEQFF
NA,TRBV27,TRBJ2-1,NA,TGTGCCAGCAGTCTAGAGAGCGGTGCAACCTACAATGAGCAGTTCTTC,CASSLESGATYNEQFF
TRBD2,TRBV30,TRBJ2-7,few,TGTGCCTGGAGTGTAGACTTGCTAGCGGGACCGTACGAGCAGTACTTC,CAWSVDLLAGPYEQYF
TRBD1,TRBV29-1,TRBJ1-1,NA,TGCAGCGTTCCCGACAGGGGGACTGAAGCTTTCTTT,CSVPDRGTEAFF
TRBD1,TRBV7-2,TRBJ1-1,NA,TGTGCCAGCAGCTTCGGGACAGGGGGGATTGGTGAAGCTTTCTTT,CASSFGTGGIGEAFF
NA,TRBV5-1,TRBJ2-7,NA,TGCGCCAGCAGCTTCGGAGGGGCGGGCTACGAGCAGTACTTC,CASSFGGAGYEQYF
TRBD2,TRBV5-1,TRBJ2-5,NA,TGCGCCAGCGGTACTAGCGGGGGGGCCTCCATCGAGACCCAGTACTTC,CASGTSGGASIETQYF